These 32 T cell receptor beta chains share one sample of origin, sequenced in a study of T cells in Graves' hyperthyroidism and ophthalmopathy. RNA transcripts gave rise to amplified TCR beta CDR3 regions. In the first-round RT-PCR of the TCR CDR3, the HTBI primer set was used. TCRdb reanalysed the multiplex PCR reads using MiXCR and keeps one entry per CDR3 protein. This table has roughly 630,000 distinct CDR3 sequences, 15% to 19% appearing once. Sequencing used blood. The source of these receptors is a woman in her 30s with Graves' hyperthyroidism.

This clonotype was seen a few times. The chain carries TRBV7-9 and TRBJ2-1; the match to TRBD2 covers 13 bases. CDR1 and CDR2 (germline): SEHNR, FQNEAQ (reference sequence). Losses at the gene ends were 1 base for V and 15 bases for J; bases not matched to a gene: 6. The CDR3 consists of 14 residues. CDR3 in amino acids: CASSLGTSGGVMFF. For the CDR3, the DNA is TGTGCCAGCAGCTTAGGGACTAGCGGGGGCGTAATGTTCTTC.

This clonotype has only a few counts. This CDR3 reads CASRGARFEQYF. In DNA, the CDR3 is TGTGCCAGCCGGGGGGCGCGTTTCGAGCAGTACTTC. V is TRBV6-1 and J is TRBJ2-7; D might be TRBD2 (7 bases). V was pared by 8 bases and J by 6 bases, with 14 bases between. Germline lookup yields CDR1 MNHNS and CDR2 SASEGT. The CDR3 covers 12 residues.

This clonotype has at least ten counts. The gene calls are TRBV7-9 and TRBJ1-1; D possibly corresponds to TRBD1 (5 bases). The germline gives CDR1 SEHNR, CDR2 FQNEAQ (reference sequence). The CDR3 spans 15 residues. V lost 5 bases to trimming and J lost 0 bases, with 13 bases between them. The CDR3: CASSPPGFVNTEAFF. CDR3 nucleotide sequence: TGTGCCAGCAGCCCCCCAGGGTTTGTGAACACTGAAGCTTTCTTT.

J is TRBJ1-2 and V is TRBV10-3; D gene unclear. CDR1 is ENHRY, CDR2 SYGVKD, per germline. Trimming stripped 4 bases from V and 4 bases from J, with 10 bases between. The CDR3 is 13 amino acids. CDR3 loop: CAISGGIGYGYTF. The CDR3 DNA reads TGTGCCATCAGTGGAGGGATAGGCTATGGCTACACCTTC.

This clonotype was observed at least ten times. This rearrangement joins TRBV20-1 to TRBJ2-3; TRBD2 matches at 8 bases. There are 15 residues in the CDR3. Germline trimming cut 0 bases from V and 1 base from J; bases unmatched to any gene: 3. Germline V gene lookup returns CDR1 DFQATT and CDR2 SNEGSKA (reference sequence). CDR3 in DNA: TGCAGTGCTAGAGAGCGGGGGGTAGGCACAGATACGCAGTATTTT. This sequence encodes CSARERGVGTDTQYF.

This chain links TRBV27 with TRBJ2-7; D unclear. In germline, CDR1 is MNHEY, CDR2 SMNVEV (reference sequence). Trimming took off 4 bases at V and 6 bases at J, with 10 bases between the two ends. The CDR3 length is 12 residues. The CDR3 DNA sequence: TGTGCCAGCAGTTCGATGGGTCGCGAGCAGTACTTC. Protein: CASSSMGREQYF.

This clonotype was counted many times. The V gene is TRBV7-9, the J gene TRBJ2-1, with 12 bases that match TRBD2. The J segment lost 12 bases and the V segment lost 0 bases, leaving 24 bases of the junction unmatched. In germline, CDR1 is SEHNR, CDR2 FQNEAQ (reference sequence). The CDR3 totals 21 residues. The CDR3 loop is CASSLAVASGRAGGLIRTQFF. CDR3 DNA: TGTGCCAGCAGCTTAGCGGTGGCTAGCGGGAGGGCCGGGGGCCTCATACGTACGCAGTTCTTC.

This chain links TRBV7-9 with TRBJ2-7, with 12 bases aligning to TRBD2. CDR3 length equals 13 residues. Per the germline V gene, CDR1 is SEHNR and CDR2 is FQNEAQ (reference sequence). J was trimmed by 12 bases and V by 5 bases; bases with no gene match: 8. The CDR3 DNA reads TGTGCCAGCAGCCTAGGACTAGCGGGAATTCGGTACTTC. Amino acid sequence: CASSLGLAGIRYF. Together with reference TRBV7-9 and TRBJ2-7, the CDR3 gives the full variable domain: DTGVSQNPRHKITKRGQNVTFRCDPISEHNRLYWYRQTLGQGPEFLTYFQNEAQLEKSRLLSDRFSAERPKGSFSTLEIQRTEQGDSAMYLCASSLGLAGIRYFGPGTRLTVT.

This clonotype was picked up a small number of times. The chain combines TRBV12-3 or TRBV12-4 with TRBJ1-5, with D maybe TRBD1 (6 bases). There are 13 residues in the CDR3. V lost 6 bases, J lost 6 bases, and 12 bases lay in between. CDR3 sequence (DNA): TGTGCCAGCAGCCCCCAGGGGCCTCAGCCCCAGCATTTT. This gives the protein CASSPQGPQPQHF.

As for this clonotype: With a much larger clone just one base away, this may be a read error. The chain combines TRBV20-1 with TRBJ2-1; 14 nucleotides line up with TRBD2. Near its end, the DNA agrees better with TRBJ2-7, so the J call may be wrong. Germline CDR1 DFQATT, CDR2 SNEGSKA (reference sequence). The CDR3 runs 17 residues. In DNA form, the CDR3 reads TGCAGTGCCCCCGGGACTAGCGGGAGTAGCTCCTACAATGAGCAGTACTTC. Its translation: CSAPGTSGSSSYNEQYF.

This clonotype came up many times. The chain carries TRBV11-3 and TRBJ2-1; 12 bases are a match to TRBD2. V was pared by 5 bases and J by 2 bases, with 1 base of the junction left unmatched. Looked up from germline, CDR1 is SGHNT and CDR2 is YENEEA. CDR3 length: 15 residues. CDR3 loop: CASSRTSGTYNEQFF. CDR3 nucleotides: TGTGCCAGCAGCCGGACTAGCGGGACCTACAATGAGCAGTTCTTC.

The gene calls are TRBV11-2 and TRBJ2-3; 10 positions match TRBD2. Germline V gene data show CDR1 as SGHAT and CDR2 as FQNNGV. J gave up 6 bases and V 6 bases, and 3 bases lay outside the gene matches. This CDR3 has 13 amino acids. The CDR3 here is CASRNSGGDTQYF. The CDR3 DNA is TGTGCCAGCAGAAATAGCGGGGGGGATACGCAGTATTTT. The full variable domain, its missing parts supplied by reference TRBV11-2 and TRBJ2-3, is EAGVAQSPRYKIIEKRQSVAFWCNPISGHATLYWYQQILGQGPKLLIQFQNNGVVDDSQLPKDRFSAERLKGVDSTLKIQPAKLEDSAVYLCASRNSGGDTQYFGPGTRLTVL.

This clonotype showed up many times. V gene TRBV20-1 combines with J gene TRBJ2-7; D unclear. CDR1 is DFQATT, CDR2 SNEGSKA, per germline (reference sequence). V was pared by 3 bases and J by 2 bases, with 14 bases between. This CDR3 comprises 14 residues. CDR3 DNA sequence: TGCAGTGCTAGGCTCGAGGACGTAGCCTACGAGCAGTACTTC. Protein sequence: CSARLEDVAYEQYF.

This clonotype was recorded at least ten times. This rearrangement joins TRBV18 to TRBJ2-7, with a tentative D call TRBD1 (5 bases). The V end lost 0 bases, the J end lost 1 base, and 7 bases lay between the germline ends. Germline V gives CDR1 KGHSH, CDR2 LQKENI. The CDR3 covers 14 residues. CDR3 region: CASSPPAGSYEQYF. CDR3 nucleotides: TGTGCCAGCTCACCACCGGCAGGGTCCTACGAGCAGTACTTC. Based on the CDR3 plus reference TRBV18 and TRBJ2-7, the full variable domain is NAGVMQNPRHLVRRRGQEARLRCSPMKGHSHVYWYRQLPEEGLKFMVYLQKENIIDESGMPKERFSAEFPKEGPSILRIQQVVRGDSAAYFCASSPPAGSYEQYFGPGTRLTVT.

This clonotype has only a few counts. This chain connects TRBV6-1 to TRBJ1-4; no definite D call. The CDR3 extends over 13 amino acids. With 4 bases removed from V and 8 bases from J, the gap between germline ends came to 11 bases. CDR1 MNHNS and CDR2 SASEGT come from the germline V gene. The CDR3 reads CASSVGLGEKLFF. CDR3 bases: TGTGCCAGCAGTGTGGGTTTGGGAGAAAAACTGTTTTTT.

This clonotype was observed many times. This chain connects TRBV5-1 to TRBJ1-2, with a possible D match to TRBD1 (6 bases). The CDR3 contains 14 residues. Germline V gene data show CDR1 as SGHRS and CDR2 as YFSETQ. Trimming removed 4 bases from V and 3 bases from J, with 13 bases in between. DNA of the CDR3: TGCGCCAGCAGCGCTTACAGGGACTACTATGGCTACACCTTC. It translates to CASSAYRDYYGYTF.

There are many counts of this clonotype. V usage is TRBV3-1 and J usage is TRBJ1-2; no definite D call. The CDR3 extends over 13 amino acids. Germline V gene data show CDR1 as LGHDT and CDR2 as YNNKEL (reference sequence). Deletions cut 0 bases from V and 3 bases from J, with 5 bases between. The chain's CDR3 is CASSQEGYYGYTF. The CDR3 DNA is TGTGCCAGCAGCCAAGAAGGATACTATGGCTACACCTTC. Supplemented by reference TRBV3-1 and TRBJ1-2, the full variable domain reads DTAVSQTPKYLVTQMGNDKSIKCEQNLGHDTMYWYKQDSKKFLKIMFSYNNKELIINETVPNRFSPKSPDKAHLNLHINSLELGDSAVYFCASSQEGYYGYTFGSGTRLTVV.

J is TRBJ2-1 and V is TRBV5-6, with 13 positions matching TRBD2. With 0 bases clipped from V and 10 bases from J, the junction kept 16 bases outside the gene matches. CDR3 size: 19 residues. CDR1 is SGHDT and CDR2 is YYEEEE in the germline V gene. CDR3 DNA: TGTGCCAGCAGCTTGGGCGTAGCCGCCGGGACTAGCGGGGCAAGGGAGCAGTTCTTC. This gives the protein CASSLGVAAGTSGAREQFF.

In its sample, this clonotype was seen many times. This sequence joins TRBV20-1 and TRBJ2-7, with 9 bases lining up with TRBD2. Trimming at V came to 2 bases and at J to 1 base, leaving 6 bases not matched to a gene. The CDR3 contains 15 residues. Germline V lookup: CDR1 DFQATT, CDR2 SNEGSKA (reference sequence). CDR3: CSARRLADLSYEQYF. CDR3 nucleotide sequence: TGCAGTGCTAGACGACTAGCGGACCTTTCCTACGAGCAGTACTTC.

Many counts were recorded for this clonotype. The rearrangement joins TRBV29-1 to TRBJ2-7, with 9 bases lining up with TRBD1. The germline V gene has CDR1 SQVTM and CDR2 ANQGSEA. Trimming cost V 2 bases and J 4 bases; bases outside gene matches: 12. There are 16 residues in the CDR3. CDR3 coding DNA: TGCAGCGTTGAACTCCGACCGGACAGGGGCGTATACGAGCAGTACTTC. It is translated as CSVELRPDRGVYEQYF.

The chain links TRBV2 to TRBJ2-5; D is undetermined. The germline V gene has CDR1 SNHLY and CDR2 FYNNEI. The CDR3 loop spans 15 amino acids. With 6 bases removed from V and 5 bases from J, the gap between germline ends came to 19 bases. This chain's CDR3 is CASSVVAPRIETQYF. DNA for the CDR3: TGTGCCAGCAGCGTAGTGGCTCCTAGGATCGAGACCCAGTACTTC.

The chain recombines TRBV6-1 with TRBJ1-2; D gene unclear. This CDR3 is 12 amino acids long. The germline V and J ends were trimmed by 7 bases and 6 bases, with 12 bases remaining between them. From germline, CDR1 is MNHNS and CDR2 SASEGT. The CDR3 coding sequence is TGTGCCAGCACCCGCGTCCTGGATGGCTACACCTTC. This encodes CASTRVLDGYTF.

This chain links TRBV6-1 with TRBJ1-4; perhaps TRBD1 as D (6 bases). The V end lost 5 bases, the J end lost 7 bases, and 20 bases lay between the germline ends. Germline loops: CDR1 MNHNS, CDR2 SASEGT. The length of the CDR3 is 16 residues. DNA for the CDR3: TGTGCCAGCAGTCACTACCAACAGGGAGGAGGTGAAAAACTGTTTTTT. Its protein is CASSHYQQGGGEKLFF.

The sample holds a few counts of this clonotype. The V call is TRBV20-1, the J call TRBJ2-3; the match to TRBD1 covers 8 bases. Per germline, CDR1 DFQATT and CDR2 SNEGSKA (reference sequence). Trimming cost V 6 bases and J 2 bases; bases outside gene matches: 7. The CDR3 extends over 14 amino acids. CDR3 bases: TGCAGTGCGTGGACAGGGCTGAACACAGATACGCAGTATTTT. Its protein product is CSAWTGLNTDTQYF.

In its sample, this clonotype was seen many times. V and J are TRBV28 and TRBJ1-1; D gene uncertain. The V and J ends lost 3 bases and 5 bases respectively, with 16 bases between them. Germline V gene sequence: CDR1 MDHEN, CDR2 SYDVKM. CDR3 size: 15 residues. The CDR3 here is CASSFGRRRWTEAFF. CDR3 bases: TGTGCCAGCAGTTTCGGAAGGCGCCGTTGGACTGAAGCTTTCTTT.

The sample holds a few counts of this clonotype. The J gene is TRBJ1-2, the V gene TRBV7-2; D is unresolved. From germline, CDR1 is SGHTA and CDR2 FQGNSA. The CDR3 is 14 residues long. V gave up 0 bases and J gave up 4 bases, with 9 bases separating them. CDR3 loop: CASSLAGVGYGYTF. The CDR3 DNA reads TGTGCCAGCAGCTTAGCTGGGGTAGGCTATGGCTACACCTTC.

There are many counts of this clonotype. This sequence joins TRBV29-1 and TRBJ2-2; a weak D match, TRBD2 (7 bases). Germline V gene lookup returns CDR1 SQVTM and CDR2 ANQGSEA. V was clipped by 0 bases and J by 6 bases, with 14 bases between them. The CDR3 sequence is 15 residues long. The CDR3 loop is CSVEDGGARAGELFF. In DNA form, the CDR3 reads TGCAGCGTTGAAGATGGGGGGGCGCGAGCCGGGGAGCTGTTTTTT.

This clonotype has ten or more counts. The V and J genes are TRBV20-1 and TRBJ2-3; TRBD2 matches 10 bases. V was pared by 6 bases and J by 4 bases, with 4 bases of the junction left unmatched. The length of the CDR3 is 13 residues. Per the germline V gene, CDR1 is DFQATT and CDR2 is SNEGSKA (reference sequence). The CDR3 region is CSAFGTSADTQYF. The CDR3 nucleotides are TGCAGTGCCTTCGGGACTAGCGCAGATACGCAGTATTTT.

This clonotype was seen at least ten times. The chain is built from TRBV12-3 or TRBV12-4 and TRBJ2-1, with 10 positions matching TRBD2. The CDR3 runs to 15 residues. V gave up 5 bases and J gave up 6 bases; unmatched junction bases: 7. CDR3 DNA sequence: TGTGCCAGCAGTCCCAGAGCGGGAGGGCCCAATGAGCAGTTCTTC. Translated: CASSPRAGGPNEQFF.

This clonotype was seen many times. The DNA of the CDR3 is TGTGCCAGCAGCCGACAGAATTCACCCCTCCACTTT. Encoded protein: CASSRQNSPLHF. This sequence joins TRBV3-1 and TRBJ1-6, with D possibly being TRBD1 (5 bases). This CDR3 region has 12 residues. Trimming shortened V by 4 bases and J by 7 bases, and 5 bases separated the two germline ends. Germline CDR1 and CDR2: LGHDT and YNNKEL (reference sequence). Full variable domain (missing parts from reference TRBV3-1 and TRBJ1-6): DTAVSQTPKYLVTQMGNDKSIKCEQNLGHDTMYWYKQDSKKFLKIMFSYNNKELIINETVPNRFSPKSPDKAHLNLHINSLELGDSAVYFCASSRQNSPLHFGNGTRLTVT.

The sample holds many counts of this clonotype. The V gene is TRBV20-1, the J gene TRBJ2-3, with 8 bases matching TRBD2. CDR3 size: 15 residues. Germline V gene sequence: CDR1 DFQATT, CDR2 SNEGSKA (reference sequence). With 5 bases clipped from V and 3 bases from J, the junction kept 10 bases outside the gene matches. CDR3 in amino acids: CSAPLASGQTDTQYF. The CDR3 coding sequence is TGCAGTGCTCCCCTGGCTAGCGGGCAGACAGATACGCAGTATTTT.

In this sample, this clonotype turned up many times. This chain connects TRBV28 to TRBJ1-4, with unresolved D. The germline V and J ends were trimmed by 5 bases and 8 bases, with 12 bases remaining between them. CDR3 length equals 13 residues. Germline lookup yields CDR1 MDHEN and CDR2 SYDVKM. The CDR3 nucleotides read TGTGCCAGCAGTCCACCCGGCATAGAAAAACTGTTTTTT. It encodes CASSPPGIEKLFF. The complete variable domain, with remaining parts taken from reference TRBV28 and TRBJ1-4, reads DVKVTQSSRYLVKRTGEKVFLECVQDMDHENMFWYRQDPGLGLRLIYFSYDVKMKEKGDIPEGYSVSREKKERFSLILESASTNQTSMYLCASSPPGIEKLFFGSGTQLSVL.